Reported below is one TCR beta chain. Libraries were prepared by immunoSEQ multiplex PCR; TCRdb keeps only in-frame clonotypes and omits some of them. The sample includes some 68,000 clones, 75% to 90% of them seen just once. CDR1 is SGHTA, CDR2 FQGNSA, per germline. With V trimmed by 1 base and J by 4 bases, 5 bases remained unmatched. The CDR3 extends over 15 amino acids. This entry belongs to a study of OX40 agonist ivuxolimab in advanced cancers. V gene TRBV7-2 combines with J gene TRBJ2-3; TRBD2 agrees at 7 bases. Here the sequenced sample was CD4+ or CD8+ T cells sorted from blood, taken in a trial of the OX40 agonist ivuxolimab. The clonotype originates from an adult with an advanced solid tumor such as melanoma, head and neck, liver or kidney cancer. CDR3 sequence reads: CASSLVGTMPDTQYF. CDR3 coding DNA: TGTGCCAGCAGCTTAGTTGGGACTATGCCAGATACGCAGTATTTT.